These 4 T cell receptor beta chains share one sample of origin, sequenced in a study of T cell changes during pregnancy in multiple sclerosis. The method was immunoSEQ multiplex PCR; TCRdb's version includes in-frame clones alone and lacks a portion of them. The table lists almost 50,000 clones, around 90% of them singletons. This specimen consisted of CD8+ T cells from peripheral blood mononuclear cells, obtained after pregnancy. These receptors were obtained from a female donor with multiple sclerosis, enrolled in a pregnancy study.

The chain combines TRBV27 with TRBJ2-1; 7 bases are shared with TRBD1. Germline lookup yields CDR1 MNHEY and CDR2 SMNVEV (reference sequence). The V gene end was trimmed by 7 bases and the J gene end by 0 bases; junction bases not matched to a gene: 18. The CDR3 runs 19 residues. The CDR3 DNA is TGTGCCAGCACCTTGCTCCCCAACAGGGGAGTAAGCTCCTACAATGAGCAGTTCTTC. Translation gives CASTLLPNRGVSSYNEQFF.

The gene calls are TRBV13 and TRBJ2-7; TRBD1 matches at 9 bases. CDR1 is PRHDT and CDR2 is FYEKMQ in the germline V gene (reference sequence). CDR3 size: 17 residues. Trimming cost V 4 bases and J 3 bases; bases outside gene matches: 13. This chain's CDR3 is CASSSGQGLRDVYEQYF. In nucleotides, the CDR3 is TGTGCCAGCAGCTCGGGACAGGGTCTACGGGACGTCTACGAGCAGTACTTC. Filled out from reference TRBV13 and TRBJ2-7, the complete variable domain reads AAGVIQSPRHLIKEKRETATLKCYPIPRHDTVYWYQQGPGQDPQFLISFYEKMQSDKGSIPDRFSAQQFSDYHSELNMSSLELGDSALYFCASSSGQGLRDVYEQYFGPGTRLTVT.

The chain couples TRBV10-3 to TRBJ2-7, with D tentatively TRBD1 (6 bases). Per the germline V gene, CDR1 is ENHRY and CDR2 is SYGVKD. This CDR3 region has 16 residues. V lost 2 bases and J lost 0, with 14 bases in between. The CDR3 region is CAISEDLPGASYEQYF. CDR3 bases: TGTGCCATCAGTGAGGACCTTCCAGGGGCCTCCTACGAGCAGTACTTC.

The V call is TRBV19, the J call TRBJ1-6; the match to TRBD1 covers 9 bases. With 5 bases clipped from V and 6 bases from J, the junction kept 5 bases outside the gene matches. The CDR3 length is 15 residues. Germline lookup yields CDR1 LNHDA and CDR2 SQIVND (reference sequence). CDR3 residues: CASSAGTGSNSPLHF. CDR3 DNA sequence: TGTGCCAGTAGTGCCGGGACAGGGAGTAATTCACCCCTCCACTTT.